The clone carrying this T cell receptor beta chain has more than one count but fewer than ten. Its antigen remains unidentified. This CDR3 is built from 14 residues. CDR1 is MGHDK and CDR2 is SYGVNS in the germline V gene. J lost 4 bases, V lost 1 base, and 2 bases had no gene match. This entry is derived from a study of cytomegalovirus exposure and HLA in healthy donors. Study-wide results and caveats: In a later analysis, HLA-associated TCR beta chains were more clonally expanded than equally common others. Looking again later, the authors saw that most CMV-associated TCR beta chains seemed HLA-restricted.

13 Jbeta primers and 60 Vbeta primers were used for the PCR. Some clones are missing from TCRdb's copy, which holds only in-frame ones; the method was immunoSEQ multiplex PCR. Of tens of thousands of clones in the sample, about 80% are singletons; the top ten hold about 6.8%. The gene calls are TRBV25-1 and TRBJ2-3; 7 bases match TRBD1. Sequenced sample: PBMCs. The sequence was obtained from a young man in good health and CMV-seronegative. The CDR3 spells CASSESGQADTQYF. DNA of the CDR3: TGTGCCAGCAGTGAATCAGGACAGGCAGATACGCAGTATTTT.